This T cell receptor beta chain was found in a study of T cell responses to AZD1222 COVID-19 vaccine. Clones were read by immunoSEQ multiplex PCR, and TCRdb kept only the in-frame ones, dropping some. The sample records some 120,000 clones, about nine tenths being singletons. V lost 7 bases, J lost 3 bases, and 6 bases stayed unmatched. This CDR3 is 14 amino acids long. Looked up from germline, CDR1 is ENHRY and CDR2 is SYGVKD. The clonotype comes from an adult in good health. The sample here was peripheral blood, taken on day 0 of MenACWY control vaccination. The rearrangement links TRBV10-3 to TRBJ1-1, with 9 bases that match TRBD1. CDR3 bases: TGTGCCATCAAACAAACAGGGGGCTACACTGAAGCTTTCTTT. Protein: CAIKQTGGYTEAFF.